This TCR beta chain was sequenced in a study of tumor-infiltrating lymphocytes in primary liver carcinoma. Blood RNA originated from unsorted whole blood, with germline DNA additionally extracted. A primer in the constant region served to generate TCR beta cDNA from 450 to 600 ng of total RNA. A slightly modified ARM-PCR protocol with three nested multiplex PCR rounds produced these TCR beta libraries. The first two PCR rounds, around 11 cycles each, used TRBV1-TRBV30 forward primers and a C-beta reverse primer. From the multiplex PCR reads, TCRdb called clonotypes with MiXCR, one entry per CDR3 protein. The sample carries 330,000 or so distinct CDR3 sequences, approximately 65% recorded once. V gave up 2 bases and J gave up 1 base, with 19 bases separating them. Germline V gene data show CDR1 as MNHEY and CDR2 as SVGAGI. CDR3 length: 18 amino acids.

The sample was peripheral blood. The rearrangement links TRBV6-5 to TRBJ2-3; D is tentatively TRBD1 or TRBD2 (6 bases each). This clonotype was obtained from a man aged 35 to 55 with primary liver carcinoma and hepatitis B virus infection. The chain's CDR3 is CASSYGGRAGRRTDTQYF. The CDR3 region has the DNA TGTGCCAGCAGTTACGGGGGGCGGGCGGGACGACGCACAGATACGCAGTATTTT.